The rows below give T cell receptor beta chains drawn from one sample of a study of T cell responses to AZD1222 COVID-19 vaccine. Produced via immunoSEQ multiplex PCR; TCRdb's table is partial and in-frame only. This table holds approximately 140,000 clones, around four fifths found once. The sequenced sample was peripheral blood, obtained on day 0 of MenACWY control vaccination. All receptors come from an adult in good health. The CDR3 runs from the conserved cysteine through the conserved F or W. A D gene is named only where the DNA matches it firmly. A row's size may be missing; if present it is once, few, many or a size class.

J gene	clone size	D gene	V gene	CDR3 DNA	CDR3 protein
TRBJ1-2	NA	TRBD1	TRBV19	TGTGCCAGTAGTACGCGGACAGGGGGCGTCTATGGCTACACCTTC	CASSTRTGGVYGYTF
TRBJ1-5	NA	NA	TRBV7-2	TGTGCCAGCAGCTTATACAGGGCAGATCAGCCCCAACATTTT	CASSLYRADQPQHF
TRBJ2-5	NA	TRBD1	TRBV29-1	TGCAGCGTCCGGGACAGCAAAGAGACCCAGTACTTC	CSVRDSKETQYF
TRBJ1-1	once	NA	TRBV3-1/TRBV3-2	TGTGCCAGCAGCCAAGGGTTAGGTGGCCGAGGGAACACTGAAGCTTTCTTT	CASSQGLGGRGNTEAFF
TRBJ1-2	once	TRBD1	TRBV4-1	TGCGCCAGCAGCCAAGGGACAGGGGTGAATGGCTACACCTTC	CASSQGTGVNGYTF
TRBJ1-1	NA	NA	TRBV2	TGTGCCAGCAGTGGGGAGGCGGGAGCCAACACTGAAGCTTTCTTT	CASSGEAGANTEAFF
TRBJ2-3	NA	TRBD2	TRBV2	TGTGCCAGCAGTGAAGGGACTAGCTTTAGCACAGATACGCAGTATTTT	CASSEGTSFSTDTQYF
TRBJ2-2	NA	NA	TRBV2	TGTGCCAGCAGTGATGGGACACACGCGAACACCGGGGAGCTGTTTTTT	CASSDGTHANTGELFF
TRBJ2-7	NA	NA	TRBV6-5	TGTGCCAGCAGTTACCAGGATTCCTACGAGCAGTACTTC	CASSYQDSYEQYF
TRBJ2-1	NA	NA	TRBV7-3	TGTGCCAGCAGCCAACTAGGAGGGGCTAACTACAATGAGCAGTTCTTC	CASSQLGGANYNEQFF
TRBJ1-1	NA	NA	TRBV7-8	TGTGCCAGCAGCCACAGGGCGGTCTCTGAAGCTTTCTTT	CASSHRAVSEAFF
TRBJ2-2	NA	NA	TRBV3-1/TRBV3-2	TGTGCCAGCAGCCAAGCCCTCACCGGGGAGCTGTTTTTT	CASSQALTGELFF
TRBJ2-3	once	TRBD2	TRBV2	TGTGCCAGCAAACCAGCGGGGGGGATTCTGGATACGCAGTATTTT	CASKPAGGILDTQYF
TRBJ1-1	NA	NA	TRBV29-1	TGCAGCGTGGGAGAGACAGCGAACACTGAAGCTTTCTTT	CSVGETANTEAFF
TRBJ1-1	NA	NA	TRBV19	TGTGCCAGTAGTATGGTGGGAAACACTGAAGCTTTCTTT	CASSMVGNTEAFF
TRBJ2-3	few	NA	TRBV4-1	TGCGCCAGCAGCCAAGATAGGGTCCTCACGGATACGCAGTATTTT	CASSQDRVLTDTQYF
TRBJ2-1	NA	NA	TRBV5-1	TGCGCCAGCAGCTTGGACGCCTCCGATGAGCAGTTCTTC	CASSLDASDEQFF
TRBJ1-6	NA	TRBD1	TRBV3-1/TRBV3-2	TGTGCCAGCAGCCTGGGACAGGCCTTAAGGGCACCCCTCCACTTT	CASSLGQALRAPLHF
TRBJ1-2	NA	NA	TRBV28	TGTGCCAGTACCCCTGGACCTGACTATGGCTACACCTTC	CASTPGPDYGYTF
TRBJ1-4	once	NA	TRBV25-1	TGTGCCAGCAGTTCCTCGCGGGGCTGGACAACTAATGAAAAACTGTTTTTT	CASSSSRGWTTNEKLFF
TRBJ1-4	NA	NA	TRBV2	TGTGCCAGTTCCCGGGACCGTGAAAAACTGTTTTTT	CASSRDREKLFF
TRBJ1-3	NA	NA	TRBV4-1	TGCGCCAGCAGCCAAGAGGGAAACACCATATATTTT	CASSQEGNTIYF
TRBJ2-5	NA	TRBD2	TRBV28	TGTGCCAGCACCCATCGCGTGAGGCCCCTAGCGGGGGGGCCGAGGGAGACCCAGTACTTC	CASTHRVRPLAGGPRETQYF
TRBJ2-2	NA	NA	TRBV5-1	TGCGCCAGCAGCTTGGCCGGAACGGCGGGAATCGGGGAGCTGTTTTTT	CASSLAGTAGIGELFF
TRBJ1-6	NA	TRBD1	TRBV3-1/TRBV3-2	TGTGCCAGCAGCCAAAGGGGGCATAATTCACCCCTCCACTTT	CASSQRGHNSPLHF
TRBJ1-1	NA	NA	TRBV29-1	TGCAGCGTTGATTCAGCGGGCTCAGCCACTGAAGCTTTCTTT	CSVDSAGSATEAFF
TRBJ1-3	few	NA	TRBV2	TGTGCCAGCGGGGGATCTGGAAACACCATATATTTT	CASGGSGNTIYF
TRBJ1-5	NA	NA	TRBV6-2/TRBV6-3	TGTGCCAGCAGTTCCTTGGCCGCGAATCAGCCCCAGCATTTT	CASSSLAANQPQHF
TRBJ2-2	NA	NA	TRBV18	TGTGCCAGCTCACCACCAACATCGAACACCGGGGAGCTGTTTTTT	CASSPPTSNTGELFF
TRBJ1-1	NA	NA	TRBV10-1	TGCGCCAGCAGTGAGTCGGGCAGGGAGTCTACCGAAGCTTTCTTT	CASSESGRESTEAFF
TRBJ1-2	NA	TRBD1	TRBV5-1	TGCGCCAGCAGCTTGGCAGTGGACAGGGTAGATGGCTACACCTTC	CASSLAVDRVDGYTF
TRBJ2-3	NA	NA	TRBV7-3	TGTGCCAGCAGCTTAAGTTCCCTAGGCACAGATACGCAGTATTTT	CASSLSSLGTDTQYF
TRBJ2-2	NA	NA	TRBV15	TGTGCCACCAGCAGAGGCAGGGGCCGTTGGGGGAACGGGGAGCTGTTTTTT	CATSRGRGRWGNGELFF
TRBJ1-6	NA	NA	TRBV9	TGTGCCAGCAGCGAGGGACCTCAGAGGAATTCACCCCTCCACTTT	CASSEGPQRNSPLHF
TRBJ1-3	NA	TRBD1	TRBV3-1/TRBV3-2	TGTGCCAGCAGCCAAGTGGGGACAGGGTCTGGAAACACCATATATTTT	CASSQVGTGSGNTIYF